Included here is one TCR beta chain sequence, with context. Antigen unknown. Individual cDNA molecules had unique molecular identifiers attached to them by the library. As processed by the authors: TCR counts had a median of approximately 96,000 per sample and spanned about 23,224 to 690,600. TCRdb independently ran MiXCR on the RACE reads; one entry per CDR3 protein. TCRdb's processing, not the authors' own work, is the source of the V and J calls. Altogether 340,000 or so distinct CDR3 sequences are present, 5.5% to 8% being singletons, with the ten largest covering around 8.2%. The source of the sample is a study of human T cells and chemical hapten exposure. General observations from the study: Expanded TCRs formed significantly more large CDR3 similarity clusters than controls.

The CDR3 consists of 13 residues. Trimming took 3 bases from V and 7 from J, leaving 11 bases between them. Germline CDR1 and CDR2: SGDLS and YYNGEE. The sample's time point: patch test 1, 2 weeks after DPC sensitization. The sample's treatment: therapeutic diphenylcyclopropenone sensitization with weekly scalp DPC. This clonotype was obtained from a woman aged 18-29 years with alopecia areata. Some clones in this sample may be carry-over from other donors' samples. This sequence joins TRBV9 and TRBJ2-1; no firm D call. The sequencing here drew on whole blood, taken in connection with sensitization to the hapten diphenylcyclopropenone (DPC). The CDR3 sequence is CASSAFLVNEQFF. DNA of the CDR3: TGTGCCAGCAGCGCCTTCCTAGTAAATGAGCAGTTCTTC.